The sample holds a few counts of the clone carrying this T cell receptor (beta chain). Antigen specificity is unknown. Reverse transcribing all isolated RNA meant expressed TCRB transcripts were sequenced. The protocol was immunoSEQ multiplex PCR, while the TCRdb copy is restricted to in-frame clones and leaves out a portion. The data contain about 150,000 clones, approximately 13% of them seen just once; the ten biggest clones take up 1.3%. The sample comes from a study of beta chain features in type 1 diabetes. At the level of the study: The examined sorted cells totaled 110 million or so across samples. Study-level findings and limits: For Type 1 diabetes patients, all four CD4+ subsets carried TCRB CDR3s that were moderately but significantly shorter.

CD4+ naive, central memory, regulatory and stem cell-like memory subsets were isolated by sorting on CD45RO/CCR7/CD25/CD127/CD95/CD27. V shed 5 bases and J 9 bases; nucleotides not matched to a gene: 11. From germline, CDR1 is SNHLY and CDR2 FYNNEI. The CDR3 consists of 14 residues. The chain is built from TRBV2 and TRBJ2-7; the match to TRBD1 covers 9 bases. The clonotype comes from a man aged 18 to 29 with type 1 diabetes. The sequenced sample consisted of central memory CD4+ T cells from blood. CDR3 sequence reads: CASSLEGQGLGQYF. CDR3 coding DNA: TGTGCCAGCAGTCTAGAGGGACAGGGCCTGGGGCAGTACTTC.